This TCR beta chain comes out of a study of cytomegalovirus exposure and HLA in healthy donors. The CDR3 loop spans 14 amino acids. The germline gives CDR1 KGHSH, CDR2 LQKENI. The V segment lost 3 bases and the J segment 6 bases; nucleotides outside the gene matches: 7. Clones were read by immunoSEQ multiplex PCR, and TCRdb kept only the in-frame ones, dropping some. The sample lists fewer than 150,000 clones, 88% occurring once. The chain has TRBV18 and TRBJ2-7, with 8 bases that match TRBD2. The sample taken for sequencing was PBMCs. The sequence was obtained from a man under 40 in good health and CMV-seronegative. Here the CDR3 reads CASSPQAGGGEQYF. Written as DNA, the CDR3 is TGTGCCAGCTCACCTCAGGCGGGGGGTGGCGAGCAGTACTTC.